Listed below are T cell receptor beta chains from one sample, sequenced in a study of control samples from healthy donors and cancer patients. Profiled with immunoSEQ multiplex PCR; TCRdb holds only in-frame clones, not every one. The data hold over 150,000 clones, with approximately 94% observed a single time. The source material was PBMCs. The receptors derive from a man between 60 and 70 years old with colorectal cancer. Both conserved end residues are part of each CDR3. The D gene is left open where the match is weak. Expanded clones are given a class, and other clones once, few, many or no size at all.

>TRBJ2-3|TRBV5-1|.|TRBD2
CASSARVAGGTDTQYF
TGCGCCAGCAGCGCCCGGGTAGCGGGGGGCACAGATACGCAGTATTTT
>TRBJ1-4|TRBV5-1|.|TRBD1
CASSYSGTGDEKLFF
TGCGCCAGCAGCTATTCCGGGACAGGGGACGAAAAACTGTTTTTT
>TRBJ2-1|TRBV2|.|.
CASSEPELSSYNEQFF
TGTGCCAGCAGTGAACCAGAACTAAGCTCCTACAATGAGCAGTTCTTC
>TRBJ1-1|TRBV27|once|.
CASSSIVPNTEAFF
TGTGCCAGCAGTTCCATCGTCCCGAACACTGAAGCTTTCTTT
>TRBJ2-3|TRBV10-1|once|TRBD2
CASSETGLAGEGTDTQYF
TGCGCCAGCAGTGAGACGGGACTAGCGGGGGAAGGCACAGATACGCAGTATTTT
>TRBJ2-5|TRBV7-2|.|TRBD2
CASSSVGLAGETQYF
TGTGCCAGCAGCTCGGTGGGACTAGCGGGGGAGACCCAGTACTTC
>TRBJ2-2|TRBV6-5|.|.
CASRPTYTGELFF
TGTGCCAGCAGACCCACCTACACCGGGGAGCTGTTTTTT
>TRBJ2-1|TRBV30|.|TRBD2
CAWSVLRGGPYNEQFF
TGTGCCTGGAGTGTACTACGGGGGGGACCCTACAATGAGCAGTTCTTC
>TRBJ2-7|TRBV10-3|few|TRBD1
CASRDRGSYEQYF
TGTGCCAGCCGGGACAGGGGCTCCTACGAGCAGTACTTC
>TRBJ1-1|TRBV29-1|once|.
CSVDRDGLLPFF
TGCAGCGTAGACCGGGACGGACTCCTCCCTTTCTTT
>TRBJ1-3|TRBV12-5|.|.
CASGLVRCSGNTIYF
TGTGCTAGTGGTTTGGTACGCTGCTCGGGAAACACCATATATTTT
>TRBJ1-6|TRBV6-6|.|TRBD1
CATSTGGHNSPLHF
TGTGCCACCTCAACAGGGGGCCATAATTCACCCCTCCACTTT
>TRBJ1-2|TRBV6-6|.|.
CASSWGTQSGYTF
TGTGCCAGCAGTTGGGGGACGCAATCGGGCTACACCTTC
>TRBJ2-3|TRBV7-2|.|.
CASSLDQGSTDTQYF
TGTGCCAGCAGCTTAGATCAGGGGAGCACAGATACGCAGTATTTT
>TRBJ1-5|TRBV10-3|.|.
CAISVEQQDQPQHF
TGTGCCATCAGTGTTGAACAACAAGATCAGCCCCAGCATTTT
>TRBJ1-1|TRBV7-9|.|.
CASSRLDSRRAEAFF
TGTGCCAGCAGCCGACTGGACAGCAGGAGGGCTGAAGCTTTCTTT
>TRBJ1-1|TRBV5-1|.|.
CASSLQGFADPEAFF
TGCGCCAGCAGCCTACAGGGATTTGCGGACCCTGAAGCTTTCTTT
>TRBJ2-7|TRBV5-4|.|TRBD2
CASSPGLAGIGEQYF
TGTGCCAGCAGCCCTGGACTAGCGGGGATCGGCGAGCAGTACTTC